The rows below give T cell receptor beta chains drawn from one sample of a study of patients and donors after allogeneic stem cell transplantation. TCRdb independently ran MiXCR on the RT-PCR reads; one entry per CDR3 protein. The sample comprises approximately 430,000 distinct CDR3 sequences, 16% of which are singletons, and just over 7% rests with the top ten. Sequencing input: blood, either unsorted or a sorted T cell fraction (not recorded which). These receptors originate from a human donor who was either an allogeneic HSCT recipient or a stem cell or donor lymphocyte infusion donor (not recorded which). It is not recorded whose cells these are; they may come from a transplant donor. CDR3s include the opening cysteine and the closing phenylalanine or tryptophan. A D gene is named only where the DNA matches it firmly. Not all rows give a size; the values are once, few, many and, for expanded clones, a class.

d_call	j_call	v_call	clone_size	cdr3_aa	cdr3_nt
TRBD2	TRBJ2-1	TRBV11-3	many	CASSSTSGRANEQFF	TGTGCCAGCAGCTCCACTAGCGGGAGAGCGAATGAGCAGTTCTTC
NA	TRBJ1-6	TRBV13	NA	CASSTREGSPLHF	TGTGCCAGCAGCACCCGGGAGGGTTCACCCCTCCACTTT
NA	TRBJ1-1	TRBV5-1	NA	CASSRDGTYLNTEAFF	TGCGCCAGCAGTCGGGACGGAACCTACTTGAACACTGAAGCTTTCTTT
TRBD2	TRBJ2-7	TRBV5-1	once	CASSHPGLAGDYEQYF	TGCGCCAGCAGCCACCCTGGACTAGCGGGAGACTACGAGCAGTACTTC
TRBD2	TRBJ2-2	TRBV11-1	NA	CASSNGGVSDTGELFF	TGTGCCAGCAGCAATGGGGGGGTTTCGGACACCGGGGAGCTGTTTTTT
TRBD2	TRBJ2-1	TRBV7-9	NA	CATRGTSGSSYNEQFF	TGTGCCACCCGGGGGACTAGCGGGAGTTCCTACAATGAGCAGTTCTTC
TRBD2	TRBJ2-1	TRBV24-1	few	CATSDETSGHSYNEQFF	TGTGCCACCAGTGACGAGACTAGCGGACATTCCTACAATGAGCAGTTCTTC
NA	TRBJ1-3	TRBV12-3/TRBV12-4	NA	CASSLGPTIYF	TGTGCCAGCAGTTTGGGGCCTACCATATATTTT
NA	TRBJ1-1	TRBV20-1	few	CSARAQEKNTEAFF	TGCAGTGCTAGAGCTCAGGAGAAGAACACTGAAGCTTTCTTT
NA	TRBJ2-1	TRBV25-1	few	CASSDRDSAYNEQFF	TGTGCCAGCAGTGACCGGGATTCAGCCTACAATGAGCAGTTCTTC
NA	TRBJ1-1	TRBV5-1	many	CASSLMEPFMNTEAFF	TGCGCCAGCAGCTTAATGGAGCCCTTCATGAACACTGAAGCTTTCTTT
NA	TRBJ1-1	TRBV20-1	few	CSANTLRPRTEAFF	TGCAGTGCTAACACCCTCCGGCCGAGGACTGAAGCTTTCTTT
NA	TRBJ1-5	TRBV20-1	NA	CSARGRGDGNQPQHF	TGCAGTGCTAGAGGGAGGGGGGACGGCAATCAGCCCCAGCATTTT
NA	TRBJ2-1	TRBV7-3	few	CASSLSGPSRGNEQFF	TGTGCCAGCAGCTTAAGTGGGCCCTCGCGGGGAAATGAGCAGTTCTTC
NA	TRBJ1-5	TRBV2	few	CASRSRAHNQPQHF	TGTGCCAGCAGGAGCAGGGCCCACAATCAGCCCCAGCATTTT
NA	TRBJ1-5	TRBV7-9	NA	CASSSAGRGNQPQHF	TGTGCCAGCAGCTCAGCGGGTCGAGGCAATCAGCCCCAGCATTTT
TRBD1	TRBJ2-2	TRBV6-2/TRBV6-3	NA	CASSPPGQATGELFF	TGTGCCAGCAGTCCCCCGGGACAGGCCACCGGGGAGCTGTTTTTT
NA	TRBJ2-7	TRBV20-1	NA	CSARPDSSSYEQYF	TGCAGTGCTAGACCAGACTCGAGCTCCTACGAGCAGTACTTC
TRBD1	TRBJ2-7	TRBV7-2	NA	CASSFYRGRGLYEQYF	TGTGCCAGCAGCTTTTATAGGGGGCGCGGACTCTACGAGCAGTACTTC
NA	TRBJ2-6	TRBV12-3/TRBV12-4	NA	CASSFAGAFSGANVLTF	TGTGCCAGCAGTTTCGCAGGGGCCTTCTCTGGGGCCAACGTCCTGACTTTC
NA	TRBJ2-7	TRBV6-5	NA	CASSYTELDYEQYF	TGTGCCAGCAGTTACACCGAGCTGGACTACGAGCAGTACTTC
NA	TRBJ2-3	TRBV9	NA	CASSVGGLSTDTQYF	TGTGCCAGCAGCGTAGGGGGCCTTAGCACAGATACGCAGTATTTT
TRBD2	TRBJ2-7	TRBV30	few	CAWSVSGSTYEQYF	TGTGCCTGGAGTGTTAGCGGGAGCACCTACGAGCAGTACTTC
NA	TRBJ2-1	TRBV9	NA	CASSVGERPYNEQFF	TGTGCCAGCAGCGTAGGGGAGCGGCCCTACAATGAGCAGTTCTTC
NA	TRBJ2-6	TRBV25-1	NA	CASRDSFPSGANVLTF	TGTGCCAGCAGGGACAGCTTCCCCTCTGGGGCCAACGTCCTGACTTTC
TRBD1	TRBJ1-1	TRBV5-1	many	CASSLSTGVNTEAFF	TGCGCCAGCAGCCTCTCGACAGGGGTGAACACTGAAGCTTTCTTT
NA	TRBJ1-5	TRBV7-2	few	CASSLGQPAQPQHF	TGTGCCAGCAGCTTAGGACAGCCAGCTCAGCCCCAGCATTTT
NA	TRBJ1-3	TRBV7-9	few	CASSLGTQGNSGNTIYF	TGTGCCAGCAGCTTAGGTACCCAGGGCAACTCTGGAAACACCATATATTTT
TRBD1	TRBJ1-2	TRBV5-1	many	CASSLRDRESYGYTF	TGCGCCAGCAGCTTGAGGGACAGGGAATCCTATGGCTACACCTTC